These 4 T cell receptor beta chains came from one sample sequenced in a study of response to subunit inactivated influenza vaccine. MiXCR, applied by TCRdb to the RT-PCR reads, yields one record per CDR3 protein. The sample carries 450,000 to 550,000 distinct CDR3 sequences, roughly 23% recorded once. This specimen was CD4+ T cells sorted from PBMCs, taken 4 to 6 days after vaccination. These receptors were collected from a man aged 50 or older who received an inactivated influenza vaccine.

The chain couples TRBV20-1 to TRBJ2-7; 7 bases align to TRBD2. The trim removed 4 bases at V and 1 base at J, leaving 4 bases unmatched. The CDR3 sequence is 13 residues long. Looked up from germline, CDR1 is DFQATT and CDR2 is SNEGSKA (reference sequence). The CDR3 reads CSAIRGVSYEQYF. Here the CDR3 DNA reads TGCAGTGCTATACGGGGGGTATCCTACGAGCAGTACTTC.

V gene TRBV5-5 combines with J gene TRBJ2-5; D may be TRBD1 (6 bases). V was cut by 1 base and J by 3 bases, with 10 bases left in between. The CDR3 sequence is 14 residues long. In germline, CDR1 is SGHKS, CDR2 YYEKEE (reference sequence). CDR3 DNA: TGTGCCAGCAGCTTGAGGACAGTTAAAGAGACCCAGTACTTC. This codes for CASSLRTVKETQYF.

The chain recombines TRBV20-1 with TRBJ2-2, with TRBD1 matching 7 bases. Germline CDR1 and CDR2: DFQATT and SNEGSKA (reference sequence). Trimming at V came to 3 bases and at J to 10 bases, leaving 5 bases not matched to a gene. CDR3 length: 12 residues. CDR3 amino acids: CSASRDSEELFF. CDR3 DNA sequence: TGCAGTGCTAGCCGGGACAGTGAGGAGCTGTTTTTT.

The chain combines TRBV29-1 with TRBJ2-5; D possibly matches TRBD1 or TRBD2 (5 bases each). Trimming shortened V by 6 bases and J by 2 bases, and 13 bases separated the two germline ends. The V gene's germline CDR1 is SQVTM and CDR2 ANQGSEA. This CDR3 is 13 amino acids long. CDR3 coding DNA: TGCAGCGTCTCGGGGCCGGTGCAAGAGACCCAGTACTTC. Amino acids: CSVSGPVQETQYF.